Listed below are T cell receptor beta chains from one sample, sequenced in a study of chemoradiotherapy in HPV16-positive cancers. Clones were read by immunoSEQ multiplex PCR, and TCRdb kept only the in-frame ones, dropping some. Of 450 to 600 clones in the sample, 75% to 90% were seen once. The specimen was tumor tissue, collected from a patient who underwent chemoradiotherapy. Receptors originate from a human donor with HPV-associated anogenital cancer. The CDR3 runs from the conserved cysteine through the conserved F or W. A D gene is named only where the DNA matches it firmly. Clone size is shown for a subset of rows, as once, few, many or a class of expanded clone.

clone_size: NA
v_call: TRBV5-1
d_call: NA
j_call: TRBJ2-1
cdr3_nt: TGCGCCAGCAGTTCCGGACAGTACAGCTCCTACAATGAGCAGTTCTTC
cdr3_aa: CASSSGQYSSYNEQFF

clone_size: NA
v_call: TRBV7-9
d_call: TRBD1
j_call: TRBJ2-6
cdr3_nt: TGTGCCAGCAGCTCGAGACAGGGTTGGTCTGGGGCCAACGTCCTGACTTTC
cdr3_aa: CASSSRQGWSGANVLTF

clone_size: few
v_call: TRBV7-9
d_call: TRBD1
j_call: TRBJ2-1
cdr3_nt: TGTGCCAGCAGGCCCGACAGGGTTAGTGAGCAGTTCTTC
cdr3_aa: CASRPDRVSEQFF

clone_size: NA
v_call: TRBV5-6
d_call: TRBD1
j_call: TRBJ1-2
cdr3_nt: TGTGCCAGCAGCCCTACCCGACAGGGGGCAGGTGGCTACACCTTC
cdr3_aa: CASSPTRQGAGGYTF

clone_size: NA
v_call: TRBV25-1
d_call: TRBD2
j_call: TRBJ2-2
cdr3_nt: TGTGCCAGCAGCGGAGGTTCTAGCGGGGGGGCCATCGGGGAGCTGTTTTTT
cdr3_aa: CASSGGSSGGAIGELFF

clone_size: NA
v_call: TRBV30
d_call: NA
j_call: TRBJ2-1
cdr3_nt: TGTGCCTGGGGGAAGGGTGGGGGGCAGTTCTTC
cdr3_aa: CAWGKGGGQFF

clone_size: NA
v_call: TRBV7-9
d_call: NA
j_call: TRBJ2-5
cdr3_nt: TGTGCCAGCAGCTTAGGCACACAGTACCAAGAGACCCAGTACTTC
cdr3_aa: CASSLGTQYQETQYF

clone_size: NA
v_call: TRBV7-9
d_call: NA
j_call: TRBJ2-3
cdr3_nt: TGTGCCAGCAGACCCGACAGGATAGATACGCAGTATTTT
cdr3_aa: CASRPDRIDTQYF

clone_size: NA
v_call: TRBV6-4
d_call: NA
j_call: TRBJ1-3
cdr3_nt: TGTGCCAGCAGTGTCCCCATCCGTCACTGTAGAAACACCATATATTTT
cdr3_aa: CASSVPIRHCRNTIYF

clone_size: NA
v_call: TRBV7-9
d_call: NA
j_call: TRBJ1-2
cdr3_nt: TGTGCCAGCAGCTTATATGGGTCAGGCTACACCTTC
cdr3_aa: CASSLYGSGYTF

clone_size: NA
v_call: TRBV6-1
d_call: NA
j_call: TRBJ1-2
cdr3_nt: TGTGCCAGCACCCCTCGAACGGGTGGCTACACCTTC
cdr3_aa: CASTPRTGGYTF

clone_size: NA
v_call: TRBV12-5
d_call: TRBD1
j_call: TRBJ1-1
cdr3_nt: TGTGCTAGTGGTACACAGGGGGCAACTGAAGCTTTCTTT
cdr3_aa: CASGTQGATEAFF